The next 23 T cell receptor beta chains were all read from a single sample in a study of T cells after yellow fever vaccination. From the 5' RACE reads, TCRdb called clonotypes with MiXCR, one entry per CDR3 protein. The sample lists about 350,000 distinct CDR3 sequences, around a tenth occurring once. Sample: PBMCs, taken on the day of the first yellow fever vaccination. The receptors were gathered from a man between 18 and 29 years old who received the YFV17D yellow fever vaccine.

This chain joins TRBV12-3 or TRBV12-4 and TRBJ1-1; TRBD1 agrees at 8 bases. Trimming at V came to 2 bases and at J to 1 base, leaving 3 bases not matched to a gene. The CDR3 covers 15 residues. CDR3 sequence (DNA): TGTGCCAGCAGTTTACAGGGGGCTGGGAACACTGAAGCTTTCTTT. This encodes CASSLQGAGNTEAFF.

This clonotype was counted only a few times. CDR3 region: CSARDYFTDTQYF. The CDR3 region has the DNA TGCAGTGCTAGAGACTACTTCACAGATACGCAGTATTTT. The chain links TRBV20-1 to TRBJ2-3; D not certain. The CDR3 runs to 13 residues. Trimming stripped 0 bases from V and 2 bases from J, with 6 bases between. CDR1 DFQATT and CDR2 SNEGSKA come from the germline V gene (reference sequence).

The rearrangement links TRBV20-1 to TRBJ2-1; TRBD1 agrees at 9 bases. Unmatched junction bases numbered 4, after V lost 2 bases and J lost 8 bases. The CDR3 extends over 13 amino acids. In germline, CDR1 is DFQATT, CDR2 SNEGSKA (reference sequence). CDR3 protein: CSARTGGMYEQFF. The CDR3 nucleotides are TGCAGTGCTAGAACAGGGGGCATGTATGAGCAGTTCTTC.

The gene calls are TRBV5-6 and TRBJ1-1; no definite D call. V lost 0 bases to trimming and J lost 5 bases, with 11 bases between them. Looked up from germline, CDR1 is SGHDT and CDR2 is YYEEEE. The CDR3 is 14 residues long. Here the CDR3 reads CASSLAVPGTEAFF. In DNA, the CDR3 is TGTGCCAGCAGCTTGGCCGTCCCGGGGACTGAAGCTTTCTTT.

This clonotype was recorded only once. V is TRBV20-1 and J is TRBJ2-3, with D perhaps being TRBD1 or TRBD2 (5 bases each). Germline lookup yields CDR1 DFQATT and CDR2 SNEGSKA (reference sequence). Trimming took off 3 bases at V and 0 bases at J, with 10 bases between the two ends. The length of the CDR3 is 14 residues. The CDR3 is CSASEGPSTDTQYF. The DNA for the CDR3 is TGCAGTGCTAGTGAGGGACCTAGCACAGATACGCAGTATTTT.

This clonotype was seen more than once but under ten times. The gene calls are TRBV4-3 and TRBJ1-2; no definite D call. Deletions cut 0 bases from V and 6 bases from J, with 14 bases between. Germline loops: CDR1 LGHNA, CDR2 YSLEER. The CDR3 runs 15 residues. The CDR3 sequence is CASSQDSAGNNGYTF. In DNA, the CDR3 is TGCGCCAGCAGCCAAGATTCTGCGGGGAACAATGGCTACACCTTC.

The chain combines TRBV9 with TRBJ1-5; D uncertain. Germline CDR1 SGDLS, CDR2 YYNGEE. V was shortened by 3 bases and J by 4 bases, with 8 bases between the two germline ends. The CDR3 spans 13 residues. As DNA, the CDR3 is TGTGCCAGCAGCGCAGACCCTAATCAGCCCCAGCATTTT. Its translation: CASSADPNQPQHF.

The rearrangement links TRBV20-1 to TRBJ1-1; TRBD1 matches 8 bases. This CDR3 spans 14 amino acids. Trimming took 1 base from V and 4 from J; bases not matched to a gene: 5. Germline V gene sequence: CDR1 DFQATT, CDR2 SNEGSKA (reference sequence). The CDR3 DNA follows: TGCAGTGCTAGAGTACAGGGGGGGAGCACTGAAGCTTTCTTT. Translation gives CSARVQGGSTEAFF.

This clonotype was seen a handful of times. The rearrangement uses TRBV2 and TRBJ1-2, with 8 bases aligning to TRBD1. The CDR3 covers 12 residues. Germline values: CDR1 SNHLY, CDR2 FYNNEI. The V gene end was trimmed by 8 bases and the J gene end by 10 bases; junction bases not matched to a gene: 9. CDR3 nucleotide sequence: TGTGCCAGCCTGGACAGGGCAACGGTCTACACCTTC. It is translated as CASLDRATVYTF.

This clonotype has more than one count but fewer than ten. V gene TRBV7-9 combines with J gene TRBJ2-1; no clear D. V lost 4 bases to trimming and J lost 2 bases, with 15 bases between them. CDR3 length equals 16 residues. CDR1 and CDR2 from the germline V gene are SEHNR and FQNEAQ (reference sequence). The CDR3 nucleotides read TGTGCCAGCAGCTCTAATACTCAGGCTCCCTACAATGAGCAGTTCTTC. This codes for CASSSNTQAPYNEQFF.

There are many counts of this clonotype. J is TRBJ2-4 and V is TRBV7-2; either TRBD1 or TRBD2 may supply D (5 bases each). The germline CDR1 and CDR2 sequences are SGHTA and FQGNSA. V shed 5 bases and J shed 0 bases, with 14 bases lying between them. This CDR3 has 16 amino acids. The DNA for the CDR3 is TGTGCCAGCAGCCCACGTGAGGGGCTAGCCAAAAACATTCAGTACTTC. This encodes CASSPREGLAKNIQYF.

The chain uses TRBV6-6 and TRBJ2-7; 7 positions match TRBD2. Germline V CDR1 and CDR2: MNHNY, SVGAGI (reference sequence). V trimming: 6 bases; J trimming: 7 bases; junction bases outside the gene matches: 9. CDR3 length equals 13 residues. CDR3 in DNA: TGTGCCAGCAGCCAAGACCCGCGGGGGGAGCAGTACGTC. Amino acids: CASSQDPRGEQYV.

This clonotype was counted only a few times. The chain joins TRBV7-2 to TRBJ2-3; no firm D call. Trimming removed 4 bases from V and 0 bases from J, with 8 bases in between. Per germline, CDR1 SGHTA and CDR2 FQGNSA. There are 14 residues in the CDR3. The CDR3 nucleotides are TGTGCCAGCAGCTCGAGTCTAAGCACAGATACGCAGTATTTT. Translated, it gives CASSSSLSTDTQYF. Looking up the rest from reference TRBV7-2 and TRBJ2-3 gives the full variable domain: GAGVSQSPSNKVTEKGKDVELRCDPISGHTALYWYRQSLGQGLEFLIYFQGNSAPDKSGLPSDRFSAERTGGSVSTLTIQRTQQEDSAVYLCASSSSLSTDTQYFGPGTRLTVL.

This clonotype turned up a few times. The rearrangement links TRBV12-3 or TRBV12-4 to TRBJ1-3; 8 bases are a match to TRBD1. This CDR3 is 15 amino acids long. With 4 bases clipped from V and 6 bases from J, the junction kept 8 bases outside the gene matches. The CDR3 DNA follows: TGTGCCAGCAGTTCAGGACAGGGTATAGAAAACACCATATATTTT. It codes for CASSSGQGIENTIYF.

This clonotype has just a few counts. The chain carries TRBV4-1 and TRBJ1-2; D may be TRBD1 (5 bases). The length of the CDR3 is 15 residues. V was clipped by 0 bases and J by 4 bases, with 12 bases between them. Germline V gene data show CDR1 as MGHRA and CDR2 as YSYEKL. The CDR3, as DNA: TGCGCCAGCAGCCAAGATGGGGGACCGATCTATGGCTACACCTTC. It is translated as CASSQDGGPIYGYTF.

The V and J genes are TRBV5-6 and TRBJ2-7; no firm D call. This CDR3 region has 13 residues. Trimming took off 2 bases at V and 7 bases at J, with 13 bases between the two ends. Per the germline V gene, CDR1 is SGHDT and CDR2 is YYEEEE. The CDR3 loop reads CASSLRSRREQYF. The CDR3 DNA reads as TGTGCCAGCAGCTTACGGAGCAGGCGGGAGCAGTACTTC.

This clonotype has only a few counts. The chain employs TRBV5-1 and TRBJ2-1; TRBD2 might be the D (5 bases). The V and J ends lost 0 bases and 9 bases respectively, with 16 bases between them. Germline assignment: CDR1 SGHRS and CDR2 YFSETQ. The CDR3 runs 15 residues. The DNA of the CDR3 is TGCGCCAGCAGCTTGGGGCCTGAACGGGGTGGTGAGCAGTTCTTC. This sequence encodes CASSLGPERGGEQFF.

For the CDR3, the DNA is TGCAGTGCCACCGGGACAGCTAACTATGGCTACACCTTC. Its translation is CSATGTANYGYTF. This sequence joins TRBV20-1 and TRBJ1-2; 7 positions match TRBD1. The CDR3 runs to 13 residues. Germline assignment: CDR1 DFQATT and CDR2 SNEGSKA (reference sequence). J was trimmed by 0 bases and V by 6 bases; bases with no gene match: 4.

The chain links TRBV7-2 to TRBJ2-1, with 9 bases identical to TRBD2. The CDR3 is 17 residues long. V trimming: 5 bases; J trimming: 4 bases; junction bases outside the gene matches: 12. Per germline, CDR1 SGHTA and CDR2 FQGNSA. The CDR3 region is CASSNPGRSGGYNEQFF. As DNA, the CDR3 is TGTGCCAGCAGCAACCCGGGAAGGAGCGGGGGGTACAATGAGCAGTTCTTC.

This clonotype showed up just a few times. The gene calls are TRBV7-9 and TRBJ2-3; D not resolved. Deletions cut 3 bases from V and 3 bases from J, with 10 bases between. The length of the CDR3 is 14 residues. Germline V CDR1 and CDR2: SEHNR, FQNEAQ (reference sequence). The CDR3 spells CASSFEGRTDTQYF. CDR3 bases: TGTGCCAGCAGCTTCGAAGGTCGTACAGATACGCAGTATTTT.

The chain has TRBV29-1 and TRBJ2-7; no clear D gene. Germline lookup yields CDR1 SQVTM and CDR2 ANQGSEA. The V end was cut by 4 bases, the J end by 3 bases, with 10 bases between. CDR3 length: 12 residues. CDR3 DNA sequence: TGCAGCGTTGCCATCTCTCTCTACGAGCAGTACTTC. This gives the protein CSVAISLYEQYF.

This clonotype turned up a few times. The chain is built from TRBV7-9 and TRBJ2-5, with TRBD1 as a possible D gene (6 bases). The germline gives CDR1 SEHNR, CDR2 FQNEAQ (reference sequence). The germline V and J ends were trimmed by 3 bases and 0 bases, with 11 bases remaining between them. CDR3 size: 15 residues. The CDR3 region is CASSLGGQYQETQYF. The CDR3, as DNA: TGTGCCAGCAGCTTGGGTGGACAGTACCAAGAGACCCAGTACTTC.

The rearrangement uses TRBV20-1 and TRBJ1-2; tentative D call: TRBD1 (6 bases). Germline values: CDR1 DFQATT, CDR2 SNEGSKA (reference sequence). V shed 5 bases and J shed 5 bases, with 21 bases lying between them. The CDR3 is 15 amino acids. The CDR3: CSALGPGASLYGYTF. The CDR3, as DNA: TGCAGTGCTTTGGGACCGGGGGCAAGCCTTTATGGCTACACCTTC.